The source of this T cell receptor (beta chain) is a study of cytomegalovirus exposure and HLA in healthy donors. General study results and limits: A missense DCLRE1C variant was associated with V- and J-gene trimming of TCR beta chains in a later analysis, and an independent cohort replicated the association. At a 0.05 false discovery rate, a later analysis found 16,951 TCR beta sequences to be associated with HLA alleles.

All the people who gave samples were healthy bone marrow donors. Nominally healthy donors were sampled, though unrecorded immune exposures were likely. With regard to this clone: Its antigen remains unidentified.

V shed 1 base and J 5 bases; nucleotides not matched to a gene: 3. The CDR3 totals 14 residues. The germline V gene encodes CDR1 MDHEN and CDR2 SYDVKM. The PCR ran on 60 Vbeta and 13 Jbeta primers. Repertoires were generated with immunoSEQ multiplex PCR, while TCRdb's copy carries only in-frame clones and drops some. This repertoire includes just over 150,000 clones. This clonotype originated in a man younger than 40 in good health and CMV-seronegative. Material for sequencing was PBMCs. The chain links TRBV28 to TRBJ2-7; 9 bases map to TRBD2. The CDR3 is CASSLSAGGDEQYF. The CDR3 DNA reads TGTGCCAGCAGTTTATCGGCGGGAGGGGACGAGCAGTACTTC.